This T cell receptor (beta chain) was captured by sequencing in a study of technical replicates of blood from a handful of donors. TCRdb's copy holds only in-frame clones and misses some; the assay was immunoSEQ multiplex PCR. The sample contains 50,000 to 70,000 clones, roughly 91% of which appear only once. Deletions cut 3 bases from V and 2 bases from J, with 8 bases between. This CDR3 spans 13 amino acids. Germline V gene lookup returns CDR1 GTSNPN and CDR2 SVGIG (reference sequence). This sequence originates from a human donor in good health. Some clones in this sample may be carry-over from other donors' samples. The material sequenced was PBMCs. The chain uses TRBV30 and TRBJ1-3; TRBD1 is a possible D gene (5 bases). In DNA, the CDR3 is TGTGCCTGGAGGACGGGGGCTGGAAACACCATATATTTT. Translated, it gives CAWRTGAGNTIYF.